A single sample is the source of the 9 T cell receptor beta chains below, sequenced in a study of blood T cell repertoires in COVID-19. Clones were read by immunoSEQ multiplex PCR, and TCRdb kept only the in-frame ones, dropping some. Among about 200,000 clones listed, approximately 91% were seen once. Sequenced sample: peripheral blood. The source is a man in his sixties who had recovered from COVID-19.

The CDR3: CASSLDWGADYNEQFF. The CDR3 nucleotides are TGTGCCAGCAGCTTGGACTGGGGCGCAGATTACAATGAGCAGTTCTTC. The J gene is TRBJ2-1, the V gene TRBV5-6; D may be TRBD1 (5 bases). Trimming removed 0 bases from V and 4 bases from J, with 14 bases in between. Germline CDR1 SGHDT, CDR2 YYEEEE. This CDR3 comprises 16 residues.

In its sample, this clone was seen once. A read error may account for a junction end that differs from germline. The chain uses TRBV24-1 and TRBJ1-2, with D unclear. CDR3 length: 12 amino acids. Germline V gives CDR1 KGHDR, CDR2 SFDVKD. Here the CDR3 reads CATSERGYGHTF. In DNA form, the CDR3 reads TGTGCCACCAGTGAACGCGGCTATGGCCACACCTTC.

The chain uses TRBV6-6 and TRBJ2-1, with D perhaps TRBD2 (6 bases). Germline assignment: CDR1 MNHNY and CDR2 SVGAGI (reference sequence). Trimming took off 2 bases at V and 10 bases at J, with 21 bases between the two ends. This CDR3 is 16 amino acids long. CDR3 bases: TGTGCCAGCAGTTACCCGGGGACTGGCGGGACTCGGGAGCAGTTCTTC. Protein: CASSYPGTGGTREQFF.

The rearrangement uses TRBV7-3 and TRBJ2-2, with 7 nucleotides matching TRBD2. The germline CDR1 and CDR2 sequences are SGHTA and FQGTGA. This CDR3 has 15 amino acids. The V and J ends lost 4 bases and 4 bases, in that order; junction bases with no gene match: 6. The CDR3 DNA is TGTGCCAGCAGCTCCTCGACGGGGGGCACCGGGGAGCTGTTTTTT. Translated: CASSSSTGGTGELFF.

V usage is TRBV6-6 and J usage is TRBJ1-1; TRBD1 aligns across 7 bases. CDR1 MNHNY and CDR2 SVGAGI come from the germline V gene (reference sequence). With 3 bases clipped from V and 5 bases from J, the junction kept 9 bases outside the gene matches. The CDR3 covers 15 residues. CDR3 sequence reads: CASSYTGVVGTEAFF. The CDR3 coding sequence is TGTGCCAGCAGTTATACAGGGGTAGTGGGAACTGAAGCTTTCTTT.

The chain couples TRBV6-5 to TRBJ1-2, with a weak D call TRBD1 (5 bases). Germline values: CDR1 MNHEY, CDR2 SVGAGI. The CDR3 is 16 residues long. Between the trimmed V and J ends, which lost 4 bases and 2 bases, there was a span of 17 bases. For the CDR3, the DNA is TGTGCCAGCAGTTCCTGGTCCGGGGGTCTCAACTATGGCTACACCTTC. This encodes CASSSWSGGLNYGYTF.

The gene calls are TRBV5-6 and TRBJ1-2; the match to TRBD1 covers 7 bases. This CDR3 is 14 amino acids long. The trim removed 0 bases at V and 2 bases at J, leaving 1 base unmatched. CDR1 and CDR2 (germline): SGHDT, YYEEEE. For the CDR3, the DNA is TGTGCCAGCAGCTTGGGACAGGGCAACTATGGCTACACCTTC. Protein: CASSLGQGNYGYTF.

This clone has more than one count but fewer than ten. The V and J genes are TRBV5-4 and TRBJ1-2; the match to TRBD1 covers 11 bases. The germline V gene has CDR1 SGHNT and CDR2 YYREEE (reference sequence). V dropped 4 bases and J dropped 4; count of bases not matched to a gene: 6. The CDR3 is made up of 15 amino acids. CDR3 protein: CASSVDRGLVYGYTF. CDR3 bases: TGTGCCAGCAGCGTGGACAGGGGGCTTGTCTATGGCTACACCTTC.

The rearrangement joins TRBV6-5 to TRBJ1-6; TRBD1 aligns across 8 bases. The germline CDR1 and CDR2 sequences are MNHEY and SVGAGI. The CDR3 has 14 residues. V trimming: 4 bases; J trimming: 6 bases; junction bases outside the gene matches: 2. The CDR3 here is CASSSGQGNSPLHF. CDR3 in DNA: TGTGCCAGCAGTTCCGGACAGGGTAATTCACCCCTCCACTTT.